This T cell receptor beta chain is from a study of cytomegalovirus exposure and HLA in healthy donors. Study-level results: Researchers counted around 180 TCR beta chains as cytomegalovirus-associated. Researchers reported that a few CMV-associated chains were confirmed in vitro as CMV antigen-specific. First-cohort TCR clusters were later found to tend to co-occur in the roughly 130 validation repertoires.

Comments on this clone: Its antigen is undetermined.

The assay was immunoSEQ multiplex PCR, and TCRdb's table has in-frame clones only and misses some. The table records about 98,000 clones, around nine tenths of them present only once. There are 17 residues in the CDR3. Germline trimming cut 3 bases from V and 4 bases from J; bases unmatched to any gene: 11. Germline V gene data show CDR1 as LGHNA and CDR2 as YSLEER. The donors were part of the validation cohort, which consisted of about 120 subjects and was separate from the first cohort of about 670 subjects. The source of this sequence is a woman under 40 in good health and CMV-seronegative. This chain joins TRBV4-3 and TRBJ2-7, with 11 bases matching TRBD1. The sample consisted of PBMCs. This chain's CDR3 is CASSHLPGQGEGYEQYF. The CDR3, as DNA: TGCGCCAGCAGCCATTTACCGGGACAGGGGGAGGGGTACGAGCAGTACTTC.